These 12 T cell receptor beta chains came from one sample sequenced in a study of cytomegalovirus exposure and HLA in healthy donors. The study ran its PCR with 60 Vbeta and 13 Jbeta primers. The protocol was immunoSEQ multiplex PCR, while the TCRdb copy is restricted to in-frame clones and leaves out a portion. The data show 150,000 to 200,000 clones, over 60% seen once. The sample consisted of PBMCs. The receptor source for this set is a middle-aged man in good health and CMV-seropositive.

CDR3 DNA sequence: TGTGCCAGTAGTCGGTGGGACAGTAACTATGGCTACACCTTC. Its protein is CASSRWDSNYGYTF. The chain is built from TRBV19 and TRBJ1-2; 7 bases map to TRBD1. Germline V lookup: CDR1 LNHDA, CDR2 SQIVND (reference sequence). The CDR3 has 14 amino acids. V shed 5 bases and J 1 base; nucleotides not matched to a gene: 4.

Notes on this clone: The junction departs from germline at one end; a sequencing error may be responsible. The chain couples TRBV19 to TRBJ2-6, with TRBD1 identical over 8 bases. CDR3 length equals 19 residues. Per the germline V gene, CDR1 is LNHDA and CDR2 is SQIVND (reference sequence). The CDR3: CASSIGPGQGSSGANGLTF. The CDR3 bases are TGTGCCAGTAGTATAGGCCCCGGACAGGGAAGCTCTGGGGCCAACGGCCTGACTTTC.

This clone was counted between two and nine times. This sequence joins TRBV6-1 and TRBJ2-7; no reliable D call. This CDR3 spans 11 amino acids. CDR1 and CDR2 (germline): MNHNS, SASEGT. V was cut by 4 bases and J by 3 bases, with 4 bases left in between. The CDR3 reads CASSGSYEQYF. The DNA of the CDR3 is TGTGCCAGCAGTGGCAGCTACGAGCAGTACTTC.

V is TRBV29-1 and J is TRBJ2-3; 7 nucleotides match TRBD1. Germline assignment: CDR1 SQVTM and CDR2 ANQGSEA. The ends lost 1 base at V and 0 bases at J; junction bases unmatched: 4. The CDR3 extends over 15 amino acids. This chain's CDR3 is CSVEVGTDSTDTQYF. DNA of the CDR3: TGCAGCGTTGAAGTCGGGACAGACAGCACAGATACGCAGTATTTT.

The genes are TRBV11-2 and TRBJ2-1, with 16 bases identical to TRBD2. CDR1 is SGHAT and CDR2 is FQNNGV in the germline V gene. This CDR3 has 14 residues. Trimming cost V 5 bases and J 10 bases; bases outside gene matches: 2. CDR3 nucleotides: TGTGCCAGCAGCGCGGGACTAGCGGGAGGGGAGCAGTTCTTC. Translating it yields CASSAGLAGGEQFF. Looking up the rest from reference TRBV11-2 and TRBJ2-1 gives the full variable domain: EAGVAQSPRYKIIEKRQSVAFWCNPISGHATLYWYQQILGQGPKLLIQFQNNGVVDDSQLPKDRFSAERLKGVDSTLKIQPAKLEDSAVYLCASSAGLAGGEQFFGPGTRLTVL.

This chain uses TRBV6-6 with TRBJ2-7; 13 nucleotides match TRBD2. Germline trimming cut 5 bases from V and 3 bases from J; bases unmatched to any gene: 7. The CDR3 covers 16 residues. Germline loops: CDR1 MNHNY, CDR2 SVGAGI (reference sequence). The CDR3 sequence is CASSQAGTSGNYEQYF. Here the CDR3 DNA reads TGTGCCAGCAGTCAGGCTGGGACTAGCGGGAACTACGAGCAGTACTTC.

This chain uses TRBV7-9 with TRBJ2-5; 8 bases are shared with TRBD1. CDR1 is SEHNR and CDR2 is FQNEAQ in the germline V gene (reference sequence). Losses at the gene ends were 7 bases for V and 5 bases for J; bases not matched to a gene: 9. The CDR3 has 14 residues. CDR3 in DNA: TGTGCCAGCAACAGGGACAGGTCCCGGGAGACCCAGTACTTC. Translating gives CASNRDRSRETQYF.

This chain connects TRBV11-3 to TRBJ2-2; 7 nucleotides align to TRBD1. The trim removed 5 bases at V and 4 bases at J, leaving 7 bases unmatched. Per the germline V gene, CDR1 is SGHNT and CDR2 is YENEEA. This CDR3 has 15 residues. The CDR3 loop is CASSPGGGGTGELFF. The CDR3 DNA follows: TGTGCCAGCAGCCCAGGGGGTGGGGGCACCGGGGAGCTGTTTTTT.

The chain is built from TRBV19 and TRBJ1-2, with TRBD1 matching 7 bases. The V gene end was trimmed by 0 bases and the J gene end by 7 bases; junction bases not matched to a gene: 5. This CDR3 comprises 14 residues. Germline CDR1 is LNHDA and CDR2 is SQIVND (reference sequence). CDR3 loop: CASSIDYRGTGYTF. For the CDR3, the DNA is TGTGCCAGTAGTATAGATTACAGGGGCACTGGCTACACCTTC.

The V and J genes are TRBV7-2 and TRBJ2-7; D possibly corresponds to TRBD2 (6 bases). The CDR3 is 17 residues long. The V gene lost 9 bases and the J gene lost 0 bases, with 24 bases spanning the gap. Germline values: CDR1 SGHTA, CDR2 FQGNSA. The CDR3 is CASNWQVKDGSSYEQYF. For the CDR3, the DNA is TGTGCCAGTAACTGGCAGGTCAAGGACGGGAGCTCCTACGAGCAGTACTTC.

V usage is TRBV4-1 and J usage is TRBJ1-5; possibly TRBD1 for D (5 bases). The ends were cut back, 4 bases at V and 2 bases at J, with 12 bases in the middle. CDR3 length equals 15 residues. Germline V lookup: CDR1 MGHRA, CDR2 YSYEKL. CDR3 protein: CASSLRVGGNQPQHF. The CDR3, as DNA: TGCGCCAGCAGCCTCAGGGTTGGGGGCAATCAGCCCCAGCATTTT.

The chain carries TRBV7-2 and TRBJ2-5, with 9 bases fitting TRBD2. The J call could be wrong; TRBJ2-7 is a better fit for the DNA end. The CDR3 sequence is 15 residues long. Germline V gene lookup returns CDR1 SGHTA and CDR2 FQGNSA. The CDR3 DNA follows: TGTGCCAGCAGCTTAGTAGCGGGAGCCAAATACGAGCAGTACTTC. Encoded protein: CASSLVAGAKYEQYF.